The TCR beta chain described here comes from a study of T cells in Graves' hyperthyroidism and ophthalmopathy. About the research overall: Sampling of peripheral blood happened at initial diagnosis, prior to any treatment. Study observations and caveats: Most expanded thyroid clonotypes above 0.001 also appeared in blood.

RNA transcripts yielded amplified TCR beta CDR3 regions. First-round RT-PCR of the TCR CDR3 relied on the HTBI primer set. TCRdb analysed the multiplex PCR reads with MiXCR anew, one entry per CDR3 protein. The repertoire holds around 580,000 distinct CDR3 sequences, approximately 15% seen once, with approximately 18% in the top ten. Patients aged 18 to 65 had newly diagnosed hyperthyroidism that had lasted under 2 months. From more than 9.5 ml of fresh peripheral blood, PBMCs were isolated. Trimming shortened V by 3 bases and J by 3 bases, and 8 bases separated the two germline ends. CDR3 length equals 12 residues. Germline V lookup: CDR1 DFQATT, CDR2 SNEGSKA (reference sequence). This clonotype was seen more than once but under ten times. Its specificity is not known.

The chain has TRBV20-1 and TRBJ2-5; a possible D gene is TRBD2 (5 bases). This TCR was recovered from a woman aged 18-29 years with Graves' hyperthyroidism. Sample: blood. The chain's CDR3 is CSARSLEETQYF. The CDR3 DNA is TGCAGTGCTAGGTCACTAGAAGAGACCCAGTACTTC.